This T cell receptor (beta chain) comes out of a study of blood T cell repertoires in COVID-19 (dated by TCRdb to about 2020). General notes on the study: Samples covering the acute and convalescent phases of COVID-19 were provided by collaborators in the United States, Italy and Spain. The prospective study material was composed of cDNA or gDNA derived from T cells, B-cell-depleted T cells, or PBMCs. Deeply sampled blood TCRbeta repertoires from subjects exposed to, actively infected with, or recovered from COVID-19 were included in the dataset. A freely available public database, intended as a resource for researchers studying the immune response to SARS-CoV-2, is where the repertoires were released. The samples were drawn from the first 160 participants of the ongoing ImmuneRACE study and from more than 1,000 subjects provided by 6 global collaborators. A de-identified subject ID, COVID-19 status, age in years and sex were almost always included in the sample metadata. Where HLA class I and class II types were available, the types were taken from metadata supplied by the sample provider, not from assay-based typing. What the authors observed across the whole study: Clinical and demographic metadata were provided uncurated, with the amount varying by source and participant.

Each collaborating institution followed its own protocols to collect whole blood in K2EDTA tubes. For TCRbeta analysis, collaborator samples were shipped as frozen whole blood, as isolated PBMCs, or as DNA extracted from either sample type. This clone was counted only a few times. The clone's antigen remains unknown. Base qualities are missing; no much larger clone stands one base away. Here V drops 5 bases and J drops 5 bases, and the junction holds 11 bases not matched to any gene. The CDR3 spans 16 residues, from the cysteine through the phenylalanine. The entry retains the CDR3 DNA only, 48 bases that are in frame from base 1. From a lookup of the germline V gene (reference sequence), CDR1 and CDR2 are SGHAT and FQDESV. TCRbeta CDR3 regions were amplified from genomic DNA using the immunoSEQ Assay, a bias-controlled multiplex PCR. The authors' pipeline ran thus. Within the assay, amplification of reference gene primers was used to estimate how many nucleated cells each sample contained. To quantify the absolute abundance of each unique TCRbeta CDR3 rearrangement, sequence reads were collapsed and filtered. Productive Simpson clonality was computed per sample as the square root of Simpson's diversity index over productive rearrangements. TCRdb mirrors the immuneACCESS table, restricted to in-frame sequences. Some clones are absent from its copies; in checked studies, under half trace to an unresolved V gene, and the reason for the others is unknown. D and trimming come from the DNA, and the V and J calls and clone size come from that table. This sample has about 110,000 clones in its table, and less than 85% of those were observed once. Of the sample, 1.5% to 2% falls within the top ten clones.

The rearranged chain carries TRBV11-1 and TRBJ1-1; 10 middle bases align to TRBD1. The sequenced material came from peripheral blood. This receptor was taken from a woman in her forties with acute or convalescent COVID-19. The CDR3 reads as follows: CASSSAGTGVETEAFF. The base sequence is TGTGCCAGCAGCAGCGCCGGGACAGGGGTGGAAACTGAAGCTTTCTTT.